This T cell receptor beta chain stems from a study of cytomegalovirus exposure and HLA in healthy donors. Study details: Prior work identified some 120 million unique TCR beta sequences in approximately 200 million T cells. Within the Caucasian-associated ancestry cluster were approximately 77% of the approximately 400 genotyped donors.

Researchers ran the PCR with 60 Vbeta and 13 Jbeta primers. Clones were read by immunoSEQ multiplex PCR, and TCRdb kept only the in-frame ones, dropping some. The sample carries about 70,000 clones, approximately 60% recorded once. Germline CDR1 MNHEY, CDR2 SMNVEV (reference sequence). The length of the CDR3 is 14 residues. Trimming shortened V by 5 bases and J by 2 bases, and 13 bases separated the two germline ends. With respect to this clone: The antigen is undetermined.

Study-wide results and caveats: TCR sequences were mostly rare, though some public TCRs occurred in many donors. Segments of the TCR beta V type were, in most cases, productive about 87% or about 30% of the time in an earlier analysis.

The receptor's source is a man aged 25 to 45 in good health and CMV-seronegative. The genes are TRBV27 and TRBJ2-7; possible D gene TRBD1, 6 bases. The sample taken for sequencing was PBMCs. The CDR3 DNA reads TGTGCCAGCAGTATTCAGGGGCCCCCCTACGAGCAGTACTTC. Translating it yields CASSIQGPPYEQYF.